This T cell receptor (beta chain) stems from a study of identical twins. J was trimmed by 4 bases and V by 2 bases; bases with no gene match: 10. Per the germline V gene, CDR1 is MNHNS and CDR2 is SASEGT. The CDR3 spans 16 residues. MiXCR, applied by TCRdb to the 5' RACE reads, yields one record per CDR3 protein. The sample includes approximately 680,000 distinct CDR3 sequences, roughly 7.2% of them seen just once. This clonotype has a count of ten or more. The sample was also linked to a second study, of yellow fever vaccine responses in identical twins.

V gene TRBV6-1 combines with J gene TRBJ1-1; 7 nucleotides match TRBD1. Sequenced: PBMCs. This sequence was found in a woman younger than 35 in good health. The CDR3 protein is CASSERLEGAGTEAFF. The CDR3 bases are TGTGCCAGCAGTGAACGGTTAGAGGGGGCCGGCACTGAAGCTTTCTTT.